The source of this T cell receptor (beta chain) is a study of shared clonotypes between healthy human individuals. Study as a whole: Aged between 18 and 49, the donors were a couple of women and three men. Study-level points and caveats: The donor pool, a small one, limited the genetic and exposure-history diversity represented.

This CDR3 has 16 amino acids. Germline V gene data show CDR1 as SGHAT and CDR2 as FQNNGV. V dropped 5 bases and J dropped 6; count of bases not matched to a gene: 9. Every unsorted PBMC PCR replicate was loaded with around 270 ng DNA, some 31,000 T cell genomes. Only in-frame clones appear in the TCRdb table, and some are missing; sequencing was by immunoSEQ multiplex PCR. This table has a few hundred thousand clones, approximately 77% appearing once. Notes on this clone: No antigen is known for it.

The sample consisted of PBMCs. V gene TRBV11-2 combines with J gene TRBJ2-1, with 11 bases matching TRBD2. The receptor was derived from a woman aged 35 to 49 in good health. Some clones in this sample may be carry-over from other donors' samples. The CDR3 is CASSPSLAGGRNEQFF. As DNA, the CDR3 is TGTGCCAGCAGCCCTAGCCTAGCGGGAGGCCGCAATGAGCAGTTCTTC.